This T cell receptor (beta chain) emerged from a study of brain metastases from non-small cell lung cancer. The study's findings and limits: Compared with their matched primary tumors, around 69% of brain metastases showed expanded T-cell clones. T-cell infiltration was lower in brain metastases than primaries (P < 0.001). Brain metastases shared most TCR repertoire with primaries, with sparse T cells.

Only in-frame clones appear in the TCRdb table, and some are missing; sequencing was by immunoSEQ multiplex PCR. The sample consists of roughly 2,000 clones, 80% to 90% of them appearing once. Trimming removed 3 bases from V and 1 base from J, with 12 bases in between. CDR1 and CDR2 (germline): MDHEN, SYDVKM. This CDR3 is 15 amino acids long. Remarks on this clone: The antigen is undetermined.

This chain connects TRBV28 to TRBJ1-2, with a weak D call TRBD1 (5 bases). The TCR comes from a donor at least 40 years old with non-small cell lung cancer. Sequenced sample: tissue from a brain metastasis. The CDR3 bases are TGTGCCAGCAGTTTTACCTGGGGCTTTAACTATGGCTACACCTTC. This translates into CASSFTWGFNYGYTF.